The rows below give T cell receptor beta chains drawn from one sample of a study of T cells in Graves' hyperthyroidism and ophthalmopathy. TCRdb independently ran MiXCR on the multiplex PCR reads; one entry per CDR3 protein. The sample includes roughly 700,000 distinct CDR3 sequences, just over 35% seen only once; the top ten take more than 25%. Sequences were obtained from blood. The origin of the receptors is a woman aged 40 to 50 with Graves' hyperthyroidism. Both conserved end residues are part of each CDR3. Size is stated for part of the rows, as once, few or many counts, or as a class when the clone is expanded.

TRBJ1-6,-,TRBV20-1,CSAKGGTGFGNSPLHF
TRBJ1-2,many,TRBV9,CASSVGGGNYGYTF
TRBJ1-1,many,TRBV25-1,CASRAGWSGEAFF
TRBJ2-2,few,TRBV6-6,CASRNSGTGELFF
TRBJ1-6,many,TRBV2,CASKDRDNSPLHF
TRBJ2-2,few,TRBV11-2,CASSPRTSGHDRDTGELFF
TRBJ1-4,once,TRBV3-1,CASSHTTGLANEKLFF
TRBJ1-2,-,TRBV4-3,CASSHLGGERYTF
TRBJ2-2,-,TRBV11-2,CASSLERYTGELLF
TRBJ1-1,few,TRBV3-1,CASSQVLTGDTEAFF
TRBJ2-7,-,TRBV6-5,CASRYSRGTGTGIFYEQYF
TRBJ1-5,few,TRBV19,CASRKGELGSNQPQHF
TRBJ2-2,-,TRBV4-1,CATQDRNTGELFF
TRBJ1-2,many,TRBV7-8,CASSSDREHGYTF
TRBJ2-7,many,TRBV9,CASSVEDRDYPYEQYF
TRBJ2-7,-,TRBV7-8,CASSLARLFGQSYEQYF
TRBJ2-1,-,TRBV19,CASSQGNEQFF
TRBJ2-7,once,TRBV10-3,CAISESDSYSYEQYF
TRBJ2-5,few,TRBV25-1,CASSETEETQYF
TRBJ2-7,many,TRBV19,CASSNGQIQYF
TRBJ1-5,many,TRBV5-8,CASSLGQGRSNQPQHF
TRBJ1-1,few,TRBV7-8,CASSFQPLNTEAFF
TRBJ2-7,many,TRBV20-1,CSAQREIPPYEQYF
TRBJ2-3,-,TRBV24-1,CATSQDTGGPTDTQYF
TRBJ1-2,-,TRBV7-2,CASSLSINHGYTF
TRBJ1-1,-,TRBV7-2,CASSLGPTGIDWNTEAFF
TRBJ1-2,many,TRBV10-3,CAIGDYGYTF
TRBJ1-3,few,TRBV12-3/TRBV12-4,CASSFFRGNTIYF
TRBJ1-4,-,TRBV4-2,CASSQDQGRRDNEKLFF
TRBJ1-1,many,TRBV20-1,CSARDRTLNTEAFF
TRBJ2-7,-,TRBV28,CASSPPRGSPYEQYF
TRBJ1-2,-,TRBV6-1,CASSDRAGGGYTF
TRBJ2-7,-,TRBV7-8,CASSQKRDQGSEQYF
TRBJ1-6,many,TRBV7-9,CATTETGSYNSPLHF
TRBJ2-7,-,TRBV7-2,CASTPQGLGEQYF
TRBJ1-2,many,TRBV7-9,CASSLDRGHYTF
TRBJ1-5,-,TRBV6-1,CASSPGQGIEQPQHF
TRBJ1-2,many,TRBV7-9,CASSPAYRGLRGYTF
TRBJ2-7,-,TRBV29-1,CSVRGDSLSYEQYF
TRBJ2-5,many,TRBV5-4,CASSLWAGGPVETQYF
TRBJ2-7,-,TRBV6-5,CASSLRAGHHLLYEQYF
TRBJ2-7,-,TRBV29-1,CSVEGAGHYEQYF
TRBJ2-7,-,TRBV20-1,CSARPPGQGLEQYF
TRBJ1-5,many,TRBV12-3/TRBV12-4,CASMRRGTSNQPQHF
TRBJ2-5,-,TRBV29-1,CSVGRDRGLVETQYF
TRBJ1-5,few,TRBV12-3/TRBV12-4,CASSPQHF
TRBJ1-2,few,TRBV6-2/TRBV6-3,CASSYTTSYGYTF
TRBJ1-2,-,TRBV6-5,CASSYSGTGDYGYTF
TRBJ2-7,-,TRBV5-1,CASSLGRGNGEQYF
TRBJ2-5,many,TRBV10-3,CAISEPGLAGEETQYF
TRBJ2-5,few,TRBV27,CASSTAGTAIWTQYF
TRBJ2-5,few,TRBV12-3/TRBV12-4,CASSSRQGLEETQYF
TRBJ1-4,-,TRBV7-2,CASSARAGNNEKLFF
TRBJ2-7,-,TRBV5-1,CASTLRPSYEQYF